This TCR beta chain was sequenced during a study of long-term antiretroviral therapy in people with HIV. Overall study findings and caveats: Sampling of blood ran from the mid-2000s to the late 2010s, and older ART regimens were possibly in use. Clones expanded before ART dominated the repertoire at all time points. ART preceded a rise in diversity that nonetheless stayed lower than in transplant donor controls.

Germline CDR1 and CDR2: GTSNPN and SVGIG (reference sequence). The CDR3 loop spans 14 amino acids. Deletions cut 4 bases from V and 2 bases from J, with 12 bases between. Comments on this clone: Antigen specificity is unknown.

PBMC samples from each donor numbered at least one pre-ART and at least two post-ART. It was version v3.0 of the immunoSEQ assay that was run at survey level. TCRdb keeps only in-frame clones here, not all; method: immunoSEQ multiplex PCR. The sample holds 17,000 or so clones; over 75% are singletons and the top ten take about 16%. The receptor comes from a man aged 25 to 40 with HIV. This chain connects TRBV30 to TRBJ2-1; D is ambiguous. Sample: unsorted PBMCs, taken around 2.2 years before starting antiretroviral therapy. In DNA, the CDR3 is TGTGCCTGGAAGGTAGCAGTCGCCTACAATGAGCAGTTCTTC. Its protein product is CAWKVAVAYNEQFF.